Sequencing of this T cell receptor (beta chain) was carried out in a study of regulatory T cells in long-lasting Graves disease. Study summary: In persistent Graves' disease, antithyroid drugs had been taken for over 5 years and TSH receptor antibodies stayed positive. Study-level results: Persistent disease showed a preference for TRBV28, TRBJ1-2 and TRBJ2-5.

Time point denoted: persistent/refractory GD, antithyroid drugs over 5 years with positive TRAb. RNA extracted from PBMCs served as the sequencing template. A few counts support this clonotype. The antigen is not known. iRepertoire HTBI primers and Arm-PCR of CDR3 regions built TCR beta libraries. Each CDR3 protein is one row after TCRdb ran MiXCR on the multiplex PCR reads. The sample lists 650,000 to 850,000 distinct CDR3 sequences, 25% to 35% seen once, with under 50% in the top ten. CDR3 length: 15 amino acids. Germline loops: CDR1 MNHGY, CDR2 SVAAGI. Trimming cost V 3 bases and J 4 bases; bases outside gene matches: 6.

The specimen comprised peripheral blood mononuclear cells (PBMCs), sampled when the disease was refractory, from a patient treated with antithyroid drugs. The rearrangement uses TRBV6-9 and TRBJ2-5; 9 bases align to TRBD2. This clonotype was obtained from a female donor with Graves disease. DNA of the CDR3: TGTGCCAGCAGTTACTCTAGCGGGGTGGTAGAGACCCAGTACTTC. Its protein is CASSYSSGVVETQYF.